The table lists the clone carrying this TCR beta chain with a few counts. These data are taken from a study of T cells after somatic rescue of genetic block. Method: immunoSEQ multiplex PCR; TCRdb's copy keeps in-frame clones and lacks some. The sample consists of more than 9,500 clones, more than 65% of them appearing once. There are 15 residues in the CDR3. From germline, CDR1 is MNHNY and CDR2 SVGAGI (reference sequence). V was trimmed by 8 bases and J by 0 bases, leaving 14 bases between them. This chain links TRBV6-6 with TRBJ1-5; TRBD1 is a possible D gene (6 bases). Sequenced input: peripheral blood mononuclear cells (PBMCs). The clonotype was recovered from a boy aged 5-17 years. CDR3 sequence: CASPAGVYSNQPQHF. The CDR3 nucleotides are TGTGCCAGCCCAGCAGGGGTCTATAGCAATCAGCCCCAGCATTTT.